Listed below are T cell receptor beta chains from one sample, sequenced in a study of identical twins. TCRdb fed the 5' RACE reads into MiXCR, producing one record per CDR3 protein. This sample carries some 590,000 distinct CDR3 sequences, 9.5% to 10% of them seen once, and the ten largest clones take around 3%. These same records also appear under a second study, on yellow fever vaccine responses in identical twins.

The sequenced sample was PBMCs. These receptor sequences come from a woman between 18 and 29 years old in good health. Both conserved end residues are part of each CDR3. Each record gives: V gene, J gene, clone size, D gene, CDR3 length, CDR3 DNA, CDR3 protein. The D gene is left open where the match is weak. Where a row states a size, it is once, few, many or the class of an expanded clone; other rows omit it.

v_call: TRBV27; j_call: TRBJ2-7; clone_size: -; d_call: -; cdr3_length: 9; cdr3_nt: TGTGCCAAGACCCCCGAGCAGTACTTC; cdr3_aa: CAKTPEQYF
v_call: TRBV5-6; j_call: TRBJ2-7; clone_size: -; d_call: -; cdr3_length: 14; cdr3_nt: TGTGCCAGCAGCTTCACGTATCCTGACTACGAGCAGTACTTC; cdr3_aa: CASSFTYPDYEQYF
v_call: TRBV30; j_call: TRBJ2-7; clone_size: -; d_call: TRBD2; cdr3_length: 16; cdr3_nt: TGTGCCTGGAGTCCGAATCTAGCGGACCTGACCTACGAGCAGTACTTC; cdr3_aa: CAWSPNLADLTYEQYF
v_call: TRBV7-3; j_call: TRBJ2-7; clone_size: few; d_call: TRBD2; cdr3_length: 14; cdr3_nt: TGTGCCAGCAACGCACTAGCGGGGGTAGACGAGCAGTACTTC; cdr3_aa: CASNALAGVDEQYF
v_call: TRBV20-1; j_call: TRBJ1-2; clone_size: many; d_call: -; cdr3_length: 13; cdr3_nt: TGCAGTGCTAGAGATCGCAGGGTCTATGGCTACACCTTC; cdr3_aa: CSARDRRVYGYTF
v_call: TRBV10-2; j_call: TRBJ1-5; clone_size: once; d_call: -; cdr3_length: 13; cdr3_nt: TGCGCCAGCAGCTCTGGGTGGGGGCAGCCCCAGCATTTT; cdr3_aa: CASSSGWGQPQHF
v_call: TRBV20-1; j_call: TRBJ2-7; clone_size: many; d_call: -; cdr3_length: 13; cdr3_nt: TGCAGTGCTAGAAGCAGGAGCTCCTACGAGCAGTACTTC; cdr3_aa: CSARSRSSYEQYF
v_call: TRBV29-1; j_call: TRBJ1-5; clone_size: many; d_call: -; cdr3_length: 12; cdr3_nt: TGCAGCGTGGGGGAGGGCAATCAGCCCCAGCATTTT; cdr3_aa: CSVGEGNQPQHF
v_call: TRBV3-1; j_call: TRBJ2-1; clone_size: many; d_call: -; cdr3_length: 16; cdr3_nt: TGTGCCAGCAGCCAAGTTATGGGGGCCCCTTTGGATGAGCAGTTCTTC; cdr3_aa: CASSQVMGAPLDEQFF
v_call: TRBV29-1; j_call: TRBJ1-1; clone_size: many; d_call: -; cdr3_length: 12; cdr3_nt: TGCAGCGTTGATGGGGGGGCCGGTGAAGCTTTCTTT; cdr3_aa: CSVDGGAGEAFF
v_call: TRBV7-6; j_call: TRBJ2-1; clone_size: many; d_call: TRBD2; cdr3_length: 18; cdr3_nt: TGTGCCAGCAGCTTAGCGGGACTAGCGGGAGGCCCCTACAATGAGCAGTTCTTC; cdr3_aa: CASSLAGLAGGPYNEQFF
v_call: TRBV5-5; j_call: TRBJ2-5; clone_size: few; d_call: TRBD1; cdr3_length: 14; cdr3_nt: TGTGCCAGCAGCTTAGAGACAGGGGGAGAGACCCAGTACTTC; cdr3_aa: CASSLETGGETQYF
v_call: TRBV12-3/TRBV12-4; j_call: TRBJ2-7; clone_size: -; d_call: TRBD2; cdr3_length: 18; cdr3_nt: TGTGCCTGCACCCCGCGGGGGCTAGCGGGGGGAAGCTCCTACGAGCAGTACTTC; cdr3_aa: CACTPRGLAGGSSYEQYF
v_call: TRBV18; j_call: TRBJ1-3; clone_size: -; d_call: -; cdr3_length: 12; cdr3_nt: TGTGCCAGCTCGCATTCTGGAAACACCACATATTTT; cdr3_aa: CASSHSGNTTYF
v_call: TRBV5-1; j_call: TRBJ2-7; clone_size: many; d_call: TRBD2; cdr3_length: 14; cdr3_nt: TGCGCCAGCAGCCCCAGCGGGGGGGCCGCCGAGCAGTACTTC; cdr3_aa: CASSPSGGAAEQYF
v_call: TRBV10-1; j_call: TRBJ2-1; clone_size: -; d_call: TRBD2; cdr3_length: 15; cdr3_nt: TGCGCCAGCAGTGATAGCGGGAGGCGGTCCGATGAGCAGTTCTTC; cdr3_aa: CASSDSGRRSDEQFF
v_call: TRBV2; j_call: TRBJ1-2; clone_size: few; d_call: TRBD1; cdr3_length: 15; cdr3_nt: TGTGCCAGCAGTGAAGAGACGACAGGGGCGCGAGGCTACACCTTC; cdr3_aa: CASSEETTGARGYTF
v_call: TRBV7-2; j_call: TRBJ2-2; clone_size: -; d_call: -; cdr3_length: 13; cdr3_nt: TGTGCCAGCAGCCTCCAGAGGGCCGGGGAGCTGTTTTTT; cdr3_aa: CASSLQRAGELFF
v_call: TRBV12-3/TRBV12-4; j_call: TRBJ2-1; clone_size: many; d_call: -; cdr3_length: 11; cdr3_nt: TGTGCCAGCACCGGAGGCAATGAGCAGTTCTTC; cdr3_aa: CASTGGNEQFF
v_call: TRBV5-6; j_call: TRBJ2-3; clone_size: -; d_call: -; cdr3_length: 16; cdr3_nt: TGTGCCAGCAGCTCCTATACAGGGCGTTGGACAGATACGCAGTATTTT; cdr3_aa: CASSSYTGRWTDTQYF
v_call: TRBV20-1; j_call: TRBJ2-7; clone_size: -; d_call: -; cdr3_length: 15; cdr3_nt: TGCAGTGCTAGAGAGCCGGACAGCAGCTCCTACGAGCAGTACTTC; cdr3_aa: CSAREPDSSSYEQYF
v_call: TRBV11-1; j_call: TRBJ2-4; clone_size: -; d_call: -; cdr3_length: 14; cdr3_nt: TGTGCCAGCAGCCCAGCCTTTGGAGAAAACATTCAGTACTTC; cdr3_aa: CASSPAFGENIQYF
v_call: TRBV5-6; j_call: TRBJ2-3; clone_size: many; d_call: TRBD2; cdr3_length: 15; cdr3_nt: TGTGCCAGCAGCTTTGGAGCGGGGGGCACAGATACGCAGTATTTT; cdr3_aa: CASSFGAGGTDTQYF
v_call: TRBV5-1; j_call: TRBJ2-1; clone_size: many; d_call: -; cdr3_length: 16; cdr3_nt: TGCGCCAGCAGCTTGGTGGCAGGTCCGTCCTACAATGAGCAGTTCTTC; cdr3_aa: CASSLVAGPSYNEQFF